In its sample, the clone carrying this TCR beta chain was seen many times. The germline CDR1 and CDR2 sequences are MNHNS and SASEGT. V shed 3 bases and J shed 5 bases, with 4 bases lying between them. The CDR3 has 11 amino acids. The record originates from a study of patients and donors after allogeneic stem cell transplantation. Using its own MiXCR run on the RT-PCR reads, TCRdb lists one record per CDR3 protein. The table includes about 960,000 distinct CDR3 sequences, about a sixth detected once. V usage is TRBV6-1 and J usage is TRBJ1-1; D remains unclear. The specimen was blood, either unsorted or a sorted T cell fraction (not recorded which). The origin of this receptor is a human donor who was either an allogeneic HSCT recipient or a stem cell or donor lymphocyte infusion donor (not recorded which). It is not recorded whose cells these are; they may come from a transplant donor. Here the CDR3 DNA reads TGTGCCAGCAGTGACCTTACTGAAGCTTTCTTT. The encoded protein is CASSDLTEAFF.